A single sample is the source of the 13 T cell receptor beta chains below, sequenced in a study of glioma-infiltrating T cells. Using RNA template, CDR3s of TCR alpha and beta were amplified with iRepertoire arm-PCR. TCRdb used MiXCR to reprocess the multiplex PCR reads, holding one entry per CDR3 protein. The sample holds 95,000 to 110,000 distinct CDR3 sequences, about 30% seen once. The specimen sequenced was glioma tissue, nonneoplastic brain tissue, or PBMCs (not recorded which). The source is a human donor with low-grade glioma or glioblastoma, undergoing nonglioma brain surgery, or in good health (not recorded which).

This clonotype has at least ten counts. The V and J genes are TRBV7-2 and TRBJ2-1; no reliable D call. There are 14 residues in the CDR3. Germline CDR1 is SGHTA and CDR2 is FQGNSA. Deletions cut 1 base from V and 5 bases from J, with 9 bases between. The DNA for the CDR3 is TGTGCCAGCAGCTTAGGGAGATCCCACAATGAGCAGTTCTTC. Translation: CASSLGRSHNEQFF.

V is TRBV7-2 and J is TRBJ2-7, with unresolved D. CDR1 is SGHTA, CDR2 FQGNSA, per germline. V was cut by 1 base and J by 0 bases, with 10 bases left in between. The CDR3 is made up of 15 amino acids. The CDR3: CASSLDAGGSYEQYF. The DNA for the CDR3 is TGTGCCAGCAGCTTAGATGCCGGTGGCTCCTACGAGCAGTACTTC.

This clonotype was found a few times. The V gene is TRBV18, the J gene TRBJ2-7; the D is unclear. V was clipped by 4 bases and J by 5 bases, with 6 bases between them. CDR1 and CDR2 (germline): KGHSH, LQKENI. The CDR3 is 11 amino acids. The CDR3 loop reads CASSLTDEQYF. The DNA for the CDR3 is TGTGCCAGCTCACTAACGGACGAGCAGTACTTC.

About this clonotype itself: A much larger clone differs by one base, so this may be a read error. This chain uses TRBV6-1 with TRBJ2-7, with D possibly matching TRBD1 (6 bases). Germline-derived CDR1 and CDR2 are MNHNS and SASEGT. The CDR3 contains 15 residues. Trimming removed 0 bases at V and 5 bases at J, with 14 bases between. CDR3 in DNA: TGTGCCAGCAGTGAAGCCTTCGGGACATTCCACGAGCAGTACTTC. Residues: CASSEAFGTFHEQYF.

Details on this clonotype: A much more abundant neighbour one base away suggests this may be a read error. Given the absence of the conserved phenylalanine or tryptophan at the CDR3 end, a read error is likely. This chain uses TRBV28 with TRBJ1-2; no clear D. Trimming took 2 bases from V and 2 from J, leaving 6 bases between them. Germline assignment: CDR1 MDHEN and CDR2 SYDVKM. The CDR3 runs to 13 residues. Written as DNA, the CDR3 is TGTGCCAGCAGTTTACTCACAAACTATGGCTACACCTTG. Residues: CASSLLTNYGYTL.

The chain has TRBV6-4 and TRBJ2-3, with D tentatively TRBD2 (5 bases). There are 14 residues in the CDR3. Deletions cut 4 bases from V and 2 bases from J, with 10 bases between. The germline gives CDR1 MRHNA, CDR2 SNTAGT. Here the CDR3 reads CASSGGAATDTQYF. CDR3 nucleotide sequence: TGTGCCAGCAGTGGTGGAGCGGCCACAGATACGCAGTATTTT.

The chain couples TRBV27 to TRBJ2-7, with D maybe TRBD1 (6 bases). This CDR3 contains 15 residues. V was trimmed by 10 bases and J by 0 bases, leaving 19 bases between them. Looked up from germline, CDR1 is MNHEY and CDR2 is SMNVEV (reference sequence). CDR3 loop: CATSGRTGSSYEQYF. CDR3 nucleotides: TGTGCCACTAGTGGGAGAACAGGGAGCTCCTACGAGCAGTACTTC.

In the case of this clonotype: This may arise from a read error, as a much more abundant clone is one base away. This chain uses TRBV19 with TRBJ1-5; D is possibly TRBD1 (5 bases). Looked up from germline, CDR1 is LNHDA and CDR2 is SQIVND (reference sequence). The CDR3 contains 13 residues. V was clipped by 9 bases and J by 4 bases, with 13 bases between them. The CDR3 sequence is CASRDRPNQPQHF. DNA of the CDR3: TGTGCCAGCAGAGACAGACCTAATCAGCCCCAGCATTTT.

A word on this clonotype: Since no conserved phenylalanine or tryptophan closes the CDR3, a read error is the likely cause. This chain joins TRBV6-1 and TRBJ1-1; a possible D gene is TRBD1 (5 bases). CDR3 length: 13 amino acids. The germline V and J ends were trimmed by 8 bases and 9 bases, with 19 bases remaining between them. Germline assignment: CDR1 MNHNS and CDR2 SASEGT. CDR3: CASGRGWRTKAFL. The CDR3 coding sequence is TGTGCCAGCGGAAGGGGTTGGAGGACTAAAGCTTTCCTT.

Notes on this clonotype: Since a much larger clone is just one base distant, this may be a read error. Without the conserved terminal phenylalanine or tryptophan, this CDR3 likely stems from a read error. V usage is TRBV3-1 and J usage is TRBJ1-5, with D uncertain. Trimming left V 1 base short and J 11 bases short, with 15 bases between. The CDR3 is 14 amino acids. Germline assignment: CDR1 LGHDT and CDR2 YNNKEL (reference sequence). DNA for the CDR3: TGTGCCAGCAGCCAAGGTGCCAGCCCGCAGGCCCAGCATCTT. This translates into CASSQGASPQAQHL.

The sample holds many counts of this clonotype. In nucleotides, the CDR3 is TGCAGCGTTGGTCGAGAAAGAGAGCAGTACTTC. It is translated as CSVGREREQYF. The chain couples TRBV29-1 to TRBJ2-7; D call uncertain. The CDR3 runs 11 residues. With 4 bases removed from V and 7 bases from J, the gap between germline ends came to 11 bases. From germline, CDR1 is SQVTM and CDR2 ANQGSEA.

This clonotype has only a few counts. The chain joins TRBV2 to TRBJ2-1; no clear D gene. Trimming took 8 bases from V and 2 from J, leaving 13 bases between them. The CDR3 is 14 residues long. In germline, CDR1 is SNHLY, CDR2 FYNNEI. In DNA, the CDR3 is TGTGCCAGCCGACGGGCGGTAACCTACAATGAGCAGTTCTTC. Its translation is CASRRAVTYNEQFF. Based on the CDR3 plus reference TRBV2 and TRBJ2-1, the full variable domain is EPEVTQTPSHQVTQMGQEVILRCVPISNHLYFYWYRQILGQKVEFLVSFYNNEISEKSEIFDDQFSVERPDGSNFTLKIRSTKLEDSAMYFCASRRAVTYNEQFFGPGTRLTVL.

The chain uses TRBV11-2 and TRBJ2-5; unclear D gene. The germline V gene has CDR1 SGHAT and CDR2 FQNNGV. The CDR3 extends over 14 amino acids. With 4 bases removed from V and 5 bases from J, the gap between germline ends came to 14 bases. The CDR3 region has the DNA TGTGCCAGCAGCTCAAGGGTCTCTAGGGAGACCCAGTACTTC. As protein: CASSSRVSRETQYF. Filled out from reference TRBV11-2 and TRBJ2-5, the complete variable domain reads EAGVAQSPRYKIIEKRQSVAFWCNPISGHATLYWYQQILGQGPKLLIQFQNNGVVDDSQLPKDRFSAERLKGVDSTLKIQPAKLEDSAVYLCASSSRVSRETQYFGPGTRLLVL.